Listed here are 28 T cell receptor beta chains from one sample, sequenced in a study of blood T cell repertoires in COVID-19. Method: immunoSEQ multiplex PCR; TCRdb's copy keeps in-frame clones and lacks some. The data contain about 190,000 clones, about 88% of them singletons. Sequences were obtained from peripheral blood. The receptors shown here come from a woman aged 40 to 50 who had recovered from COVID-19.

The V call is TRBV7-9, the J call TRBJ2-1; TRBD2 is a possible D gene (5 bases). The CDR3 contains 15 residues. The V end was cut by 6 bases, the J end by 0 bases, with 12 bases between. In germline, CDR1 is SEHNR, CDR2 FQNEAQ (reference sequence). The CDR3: CASRPFGDSYNEQFF. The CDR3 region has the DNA TGTGCCAGCAGGCCATTCGGGGACTCCTACAATGAGCAGTTCTTC.

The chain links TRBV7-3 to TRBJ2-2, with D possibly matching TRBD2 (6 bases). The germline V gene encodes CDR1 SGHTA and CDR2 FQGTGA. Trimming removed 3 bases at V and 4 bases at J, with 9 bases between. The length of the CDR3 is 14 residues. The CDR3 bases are TGTGCCAGCAGCTTCGGCGGGGCCACCGGGGAGCTGTTTTTT. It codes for CASSFGGATGELFF.

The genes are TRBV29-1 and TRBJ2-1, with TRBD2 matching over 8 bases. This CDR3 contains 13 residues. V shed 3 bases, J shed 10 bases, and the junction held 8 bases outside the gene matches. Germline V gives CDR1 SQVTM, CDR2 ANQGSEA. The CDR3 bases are TGCAGCGTTGATCGCGCGGGAGGCCGGGAGCAGTTCTTC. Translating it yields CSVDRAGGREQFF.

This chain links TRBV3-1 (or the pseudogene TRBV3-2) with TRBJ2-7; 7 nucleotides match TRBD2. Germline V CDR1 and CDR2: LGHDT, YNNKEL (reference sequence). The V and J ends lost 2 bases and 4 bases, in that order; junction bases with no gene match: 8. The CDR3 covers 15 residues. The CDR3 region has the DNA TGTGCCAGCAGCCAACAAGCGGGATCCCAGTACGAGCAGTACTTC. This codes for CASSQQAGSQYEQYF.

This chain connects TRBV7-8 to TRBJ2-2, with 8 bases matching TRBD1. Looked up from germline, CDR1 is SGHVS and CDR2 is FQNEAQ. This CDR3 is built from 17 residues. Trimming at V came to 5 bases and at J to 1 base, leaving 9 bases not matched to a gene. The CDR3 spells CASSPIRGQGNTGELFF. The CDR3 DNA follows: TGTGCCAGCAGCCCAATCCGAGGACAGGGGAACACCGGGGAGCTGTTTTTT.

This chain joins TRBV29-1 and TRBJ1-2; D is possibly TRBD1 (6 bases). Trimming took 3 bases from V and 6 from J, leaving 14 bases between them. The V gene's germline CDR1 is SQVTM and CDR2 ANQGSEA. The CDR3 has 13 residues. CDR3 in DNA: TGCAGCGTTGATGGGGGCAGGGGCGATGGCTACACCTTC. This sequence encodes CSVDGGRGDGYTF.

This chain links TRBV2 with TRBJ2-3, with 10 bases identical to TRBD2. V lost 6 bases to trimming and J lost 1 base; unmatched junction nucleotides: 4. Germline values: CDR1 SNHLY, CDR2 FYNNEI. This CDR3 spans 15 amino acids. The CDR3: CASSRGLAGTDTQYF. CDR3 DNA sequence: TGTGCCAGCAGCCGAGGACTAGCGGGCACAGATACGCAGTATTTT.

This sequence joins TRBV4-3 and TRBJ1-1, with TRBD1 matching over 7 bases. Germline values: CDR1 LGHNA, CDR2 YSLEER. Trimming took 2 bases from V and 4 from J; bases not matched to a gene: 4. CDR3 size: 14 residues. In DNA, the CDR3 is TGCGCCAGCAGCCAATACAGGGGTAGCACTGAAGCTTTCTTT. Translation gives CASSQYRGSTEAFF.

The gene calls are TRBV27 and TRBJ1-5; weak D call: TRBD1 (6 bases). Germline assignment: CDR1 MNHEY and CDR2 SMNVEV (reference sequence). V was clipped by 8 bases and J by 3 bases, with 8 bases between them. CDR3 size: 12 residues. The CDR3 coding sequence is TGTGCCAGCGCAGGGGCCAATCAGCCCCAGCATTTT. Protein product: CASAGANQPQHF.

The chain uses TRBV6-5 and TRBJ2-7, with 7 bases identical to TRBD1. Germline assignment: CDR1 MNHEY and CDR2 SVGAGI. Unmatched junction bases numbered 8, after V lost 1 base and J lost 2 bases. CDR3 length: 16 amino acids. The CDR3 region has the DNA TGTGCCAGCAGTTACTTTGGGGGCAGGGGGACCTACGAGCAGTACTTC. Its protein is CASSYFGGRGTYEQYF.

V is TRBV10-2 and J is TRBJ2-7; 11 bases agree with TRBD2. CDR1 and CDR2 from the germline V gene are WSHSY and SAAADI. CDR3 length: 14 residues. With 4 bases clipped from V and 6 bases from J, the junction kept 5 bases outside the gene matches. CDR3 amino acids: CASSVAGGGPEQYF. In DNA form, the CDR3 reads TGCGCCAGCAGTGTAGCGGGAGGGGGGCCCGAGCAGTACTTC.

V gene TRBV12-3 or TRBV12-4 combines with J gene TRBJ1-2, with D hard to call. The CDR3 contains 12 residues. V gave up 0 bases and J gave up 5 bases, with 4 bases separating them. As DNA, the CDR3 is TGTGCCAGCAGTTTAGCTGAGTATGGCTACACCTTC. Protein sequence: CASSLAEYGYTF.

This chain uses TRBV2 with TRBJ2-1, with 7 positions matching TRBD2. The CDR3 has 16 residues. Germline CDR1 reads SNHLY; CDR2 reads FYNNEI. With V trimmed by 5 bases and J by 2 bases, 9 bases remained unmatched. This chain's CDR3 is CASSIAGSPPYNEQFF. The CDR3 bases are TGTGCCAGCAGTATAGCGGGCTCCCCCCCCTACAATGAGCAGTTCTTC.

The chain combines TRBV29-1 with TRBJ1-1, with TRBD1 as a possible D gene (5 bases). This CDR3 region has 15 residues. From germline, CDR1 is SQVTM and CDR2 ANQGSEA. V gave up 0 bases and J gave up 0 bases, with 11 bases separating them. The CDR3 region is CSVEEPGGMNTEAFF. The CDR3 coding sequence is TGCAGCGTTGAAGAACCCGGGGGGATGAACACTGAAGCTTTCTTT. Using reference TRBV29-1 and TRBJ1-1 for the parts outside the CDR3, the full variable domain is SAVISQKPSRDICQRGTSLTIQCQVDSQVTMMFWYRQQPGQSLTLIATANQGSEATYESGFVIDKFPISRPNLTFSTLTVSNMSPEDSSIYLCSVEEPGGMNTEAFFGQGTRLTVV.

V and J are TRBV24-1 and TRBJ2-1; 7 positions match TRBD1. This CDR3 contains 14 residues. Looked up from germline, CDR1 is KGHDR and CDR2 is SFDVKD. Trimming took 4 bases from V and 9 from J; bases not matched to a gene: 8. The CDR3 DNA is TGTGCCACCAGTGAAGGGGGCGCAAAGGGTGAGCAGTTCTTC. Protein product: CATSEGGAKGEQFF.

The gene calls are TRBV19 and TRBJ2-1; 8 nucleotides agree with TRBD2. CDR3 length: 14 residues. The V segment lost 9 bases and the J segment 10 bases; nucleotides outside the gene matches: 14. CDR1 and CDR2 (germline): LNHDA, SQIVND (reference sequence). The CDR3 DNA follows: TGTGCCAGCAGCGGGGGCACCGAAAAACGGGAGCAGTTCTTC. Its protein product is CASSGGTEKREQFF.

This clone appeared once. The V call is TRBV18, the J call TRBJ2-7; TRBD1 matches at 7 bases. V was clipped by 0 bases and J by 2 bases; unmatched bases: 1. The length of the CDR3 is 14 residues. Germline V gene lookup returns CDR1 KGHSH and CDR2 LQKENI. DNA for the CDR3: TGTGCCAGCTCACCACCCGGGACAGCCTACGAGCAGTACTTC. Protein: CASSPPGTAYEQYF.

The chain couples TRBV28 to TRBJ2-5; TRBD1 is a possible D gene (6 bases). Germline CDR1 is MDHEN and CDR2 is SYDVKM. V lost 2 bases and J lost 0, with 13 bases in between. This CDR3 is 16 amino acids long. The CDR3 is CASSLSRQGYQETQYF. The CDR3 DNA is TGTGCCAGCAGTTTAAGTCGCCAGGGGTACCAAGAGACCCAGTACTTC.

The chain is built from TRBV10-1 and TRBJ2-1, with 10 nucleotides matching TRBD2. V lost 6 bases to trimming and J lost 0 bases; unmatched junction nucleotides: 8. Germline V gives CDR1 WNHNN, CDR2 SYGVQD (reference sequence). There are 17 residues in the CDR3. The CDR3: CASRTSGRSSSYNEQFF. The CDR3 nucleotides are TGCGCCAGCAGGACTAGCGGGCGAAGTAGCTCCTACAATGAGCAGTTCTTC.

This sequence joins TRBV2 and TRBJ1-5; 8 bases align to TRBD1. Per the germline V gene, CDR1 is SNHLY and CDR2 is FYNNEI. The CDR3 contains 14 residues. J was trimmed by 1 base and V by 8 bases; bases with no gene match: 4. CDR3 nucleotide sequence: TGTGCCAGCCGGGACAGGATGAGCAATCAGCCCCAGCATTTT. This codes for CASRDRMSNQPQHF.

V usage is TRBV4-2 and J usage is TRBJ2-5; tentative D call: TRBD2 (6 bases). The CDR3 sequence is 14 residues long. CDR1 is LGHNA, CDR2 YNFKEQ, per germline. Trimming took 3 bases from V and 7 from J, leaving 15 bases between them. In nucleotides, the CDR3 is TGTGCCAGCAGCCAGGGGGGAACGGGAGCGACCCAGTACTTC. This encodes CASSQGGTGATQYF.

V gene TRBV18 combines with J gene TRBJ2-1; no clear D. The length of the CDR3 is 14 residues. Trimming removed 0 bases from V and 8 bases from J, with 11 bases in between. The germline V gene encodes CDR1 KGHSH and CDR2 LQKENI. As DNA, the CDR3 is TGTGCCAGCTCACCACCGGCTCCTCGGGATGAGCAGTTCTTC. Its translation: CASSPPAPRDEQFF. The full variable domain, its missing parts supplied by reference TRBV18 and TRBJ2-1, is NAGVMQNPRHLVRRRGQEARLRCSPMKGHSHVYWYRQLPEEGLKFMVYLQKENIIDESGMPKERFSAEFPKEGPSILRIQQVVRGDSAAYFCASSPPAPRDEQFFGPGTRLTVL.

CDR3 sequence: CASSPAGVAYEQYF. CDR3 bases: TGTGCCAGCAGCCCCGCGGGGGTAGCCTACGAGCAGTACTTC. The rearrangement joins TRBV7-6 to TRBJ2-7, with 7 bases lining up with TRBD2. This CDR3 has 14 amino acids. V was clipped by 5 bases and J by 2 bases; unmatched bases: 6. The germline V gene encodes CDR1 SGHVS and CDR2 FNYEAQ.

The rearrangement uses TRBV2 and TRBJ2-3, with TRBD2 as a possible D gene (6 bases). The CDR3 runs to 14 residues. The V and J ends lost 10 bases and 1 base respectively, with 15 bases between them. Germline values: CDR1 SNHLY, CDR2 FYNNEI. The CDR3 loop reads CATNEGGRTDTQYF. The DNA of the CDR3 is TGTGCCACCAACGAGGGAGGACGCACAGATACGCAGTATTTT.

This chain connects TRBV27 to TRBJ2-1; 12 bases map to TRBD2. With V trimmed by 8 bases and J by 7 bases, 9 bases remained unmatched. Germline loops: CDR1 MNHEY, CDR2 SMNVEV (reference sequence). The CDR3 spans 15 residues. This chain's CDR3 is CASARASGRANEQFF. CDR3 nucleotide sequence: TGTGCCAGCGCACGGGCTAGCGGGAGGGCGAATGAGCAGTTCTTC.

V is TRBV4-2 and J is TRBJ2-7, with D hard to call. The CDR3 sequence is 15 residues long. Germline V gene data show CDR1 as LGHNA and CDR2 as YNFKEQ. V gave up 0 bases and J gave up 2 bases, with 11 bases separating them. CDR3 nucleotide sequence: TGTGCCAGCAGCCAAGACGGCAGGTCCCCCTACGAGCAGTACTTC. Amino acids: CASSQDGRSPYEQYF.

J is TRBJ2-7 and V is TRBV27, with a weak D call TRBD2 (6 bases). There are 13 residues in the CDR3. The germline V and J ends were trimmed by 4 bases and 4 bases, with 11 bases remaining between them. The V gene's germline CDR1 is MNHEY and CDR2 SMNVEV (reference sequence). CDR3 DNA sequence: TGTGCCAGCAGTTACGGGACTTATTACGAGCAGTACTTC. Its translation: CASSYGTYYEQYF.

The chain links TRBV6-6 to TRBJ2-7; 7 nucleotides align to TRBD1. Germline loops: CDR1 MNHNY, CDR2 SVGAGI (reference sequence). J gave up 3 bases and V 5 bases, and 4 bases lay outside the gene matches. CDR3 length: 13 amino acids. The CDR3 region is CASSEGQNYEQYF. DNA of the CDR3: TGTGCCAGCAGTGAGGGACAGAACTACGAGCAGTACTTC.